The 6 T cell receptor beta chains in this list originate from one sample, sequenced in a study of cytomegalovirus exposure and HLA in healthy donors. Clones were sequenced by immunoSEQ multiplex PCR, and TCRdb holds only the in-frame ones, with some missing. The sample records about 97,000 clones, about 95% being singletons. Sample: PBMCs. The receptors stem from a woman in her late teens or twenties in good health and CMV-seronegative.

This chain links TRBV21-1 with TRBJ2-1; TRBD2, as called in the table, went unchecked against the DNA. TRBV21-1 is flagged as a pseudogene. The CDR3 length is 17 residues. The CDR3 coding sequence is TGTGCCAGCAGCAAAGGGGAAGCGGGAGTAACTAGTAGTGAGCAGTTCTTC. It encodes CASSKGEAGVTSSEQFF.

The CDR3 protein is CASSPRTAFQETQYF. The CDR3, as DNA: TGTGCCAGCAGCCCCCGGACAGCCTTCCAAGAGACCCAGTACTTC. The chain recombines TRBV5-4 with TRBJ2-5, with D possibly TRBD1 on 6 matching bases. The V end lost 4 bases, the J end lost 1 base, and 14 bases lay between the germline ends. CDR1 SGHNT and CDR2 YYREEE come from the germline V gene (reference sequence). CDR3 size: 15 residues.

The table lists this clone with a count of one. CDR3 residues: CASTPLRGGPYEQYF. Here the CDR3 DNA reads TGTGCCAGCACCCCCTTACGCGGGGGCCCCTACGAGCAGTACTTC. The chain is built from TRBV27 and TRBJ2-7, with D possibly matching TRBD2 (7 bases). In germline, CDR1 is MNHEY, CDR2 SMNVEV (reference sequence). Trimming took 7 bases from V and 2 from J, leaving 18 bases between them. The CDR3 extends over 15 amino acids.

The V call is TRBV7-2, the J call TRBJ1-2; 8 bases line up with TRBD1. Germline CDR1 and CDR2: SGHTA and FQGNSA. The CDR3 loop spans 21 amino acids. With 0 bases clipped from V and 2 bases from J, the junction kept 20 bases outside the gene matches. For the CDR3, the DNA is TGTGCCAGCAGCTTAGCGGACACAACCGGGACAGGAATACCCAAGAACTATGGCTACACCTTC. Translating gives CASSLADTTGTGIPKNYGYTF.

The V call is TRBV5-1, the J call TRBJ2-7; D may be TRBD1 (6 bases). Germline CDR1 reads SGHRS; CDR2 reads YFSETQ. The V end was cut by 3 bases, the J end by 2 bases, with 12 bases between. The CDR3 has 14 residues. The CDR3 region has the DNA TGCGCCAGCAGCTCGGAACAGGGAACCTACGAGCAGTACTTC. It yields the protein CASSSEQGTYEQYF.

This chain uses TRBV7-9 with TRBJ2-7; tentatively, D is TRBD2 (5 bases). Germline CDR1 reads SEHNR; CDR2 reads FQNEAQ (reference sequence). The CDR3 contains 16 residues. V was shortened by 6 bases and J by 4 bases, with 22 bases between the two germline ends. CDR3 amino acids: CASSAELGGGTYEQYF. The DNA of the CDR3 is TGTGCCAGCAGTGCGGAGCTCGGAGGAGGAACTTACGAGCAGTACTTC. Full variable domain (rest looked up from reference TRBV7-9 and TRBJ2-7): DTGVSQNPRHKITKRGQNVTFRCDPISEHNRLYWYRQTLGQGPEFLTYFQNEAQLEKSRLLSDRFSAERPKGSFSTLEIQRTEQGDSAMYLCASSAELGGGTYEQYFGPGTRLTVT.